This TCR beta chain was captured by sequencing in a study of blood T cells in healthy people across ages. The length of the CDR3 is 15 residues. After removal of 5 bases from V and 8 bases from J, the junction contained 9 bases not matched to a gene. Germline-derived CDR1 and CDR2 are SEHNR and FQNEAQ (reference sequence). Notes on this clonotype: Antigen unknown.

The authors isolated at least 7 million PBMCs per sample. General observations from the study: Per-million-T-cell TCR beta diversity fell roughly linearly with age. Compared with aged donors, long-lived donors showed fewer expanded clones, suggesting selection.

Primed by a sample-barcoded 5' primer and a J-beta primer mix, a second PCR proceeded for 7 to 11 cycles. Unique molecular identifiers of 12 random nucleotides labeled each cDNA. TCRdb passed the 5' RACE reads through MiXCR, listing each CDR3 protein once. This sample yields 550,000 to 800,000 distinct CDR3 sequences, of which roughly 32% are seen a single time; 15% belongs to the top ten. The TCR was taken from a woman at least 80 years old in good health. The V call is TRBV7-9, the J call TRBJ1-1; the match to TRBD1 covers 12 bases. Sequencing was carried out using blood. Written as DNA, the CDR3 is TGTGCCAGCAGCCCGACCGGGACAGGGGGCCGCGAAGCTTTCTTT. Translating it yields CASSPTGTGGREAFF.